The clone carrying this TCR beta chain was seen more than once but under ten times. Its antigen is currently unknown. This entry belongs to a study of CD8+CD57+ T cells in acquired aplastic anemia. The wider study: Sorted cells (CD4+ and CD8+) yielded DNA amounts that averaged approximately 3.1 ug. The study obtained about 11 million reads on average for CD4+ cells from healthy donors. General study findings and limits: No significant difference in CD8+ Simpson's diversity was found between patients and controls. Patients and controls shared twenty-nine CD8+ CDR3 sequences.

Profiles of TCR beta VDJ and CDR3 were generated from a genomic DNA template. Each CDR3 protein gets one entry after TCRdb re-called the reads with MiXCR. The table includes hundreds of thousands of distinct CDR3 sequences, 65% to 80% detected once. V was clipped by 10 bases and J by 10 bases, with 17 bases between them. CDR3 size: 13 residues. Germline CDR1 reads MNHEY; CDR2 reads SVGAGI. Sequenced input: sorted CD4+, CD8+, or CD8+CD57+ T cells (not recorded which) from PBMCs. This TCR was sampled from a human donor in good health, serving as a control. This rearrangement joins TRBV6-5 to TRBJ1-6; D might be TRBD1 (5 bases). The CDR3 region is CAIRDDRDSPLHF. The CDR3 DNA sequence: TGTGCCATCAGAGACGACAGAGACTCACCCCTCCACTTT.